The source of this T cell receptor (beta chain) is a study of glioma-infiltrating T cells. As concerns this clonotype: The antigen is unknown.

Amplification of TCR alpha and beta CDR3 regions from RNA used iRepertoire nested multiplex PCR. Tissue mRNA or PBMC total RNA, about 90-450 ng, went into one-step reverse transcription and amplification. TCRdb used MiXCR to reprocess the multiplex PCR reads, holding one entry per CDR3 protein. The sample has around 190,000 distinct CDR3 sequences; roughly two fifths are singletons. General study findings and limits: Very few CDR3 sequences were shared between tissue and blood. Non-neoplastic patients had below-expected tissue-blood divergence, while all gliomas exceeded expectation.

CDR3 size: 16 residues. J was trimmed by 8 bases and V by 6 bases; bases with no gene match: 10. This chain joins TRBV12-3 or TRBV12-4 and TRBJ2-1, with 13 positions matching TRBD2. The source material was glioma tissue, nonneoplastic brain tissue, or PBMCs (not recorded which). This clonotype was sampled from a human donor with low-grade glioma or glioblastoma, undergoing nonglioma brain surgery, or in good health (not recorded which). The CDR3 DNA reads TGTGCCAGCAGGGTTTCAGGGACTAGCGGGATCGATGAGCAGTTCTTC. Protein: CASRVSGTSGIDEQFF.